The 10 T cell receptor beta chains below all came from one sample that was sequenced in a study of T cells in localized non-small cell lung cancer. Assay: immunoSEQ multiplex PCR; the TCRdb copy retains only in-frame clones and omits some. This sample yields some 37,000 clones, of which over 75% are seen a single time; roughly 2.5% belongs to the top ten. The sample here was peripheral blood, taken before any cancer treatment. These receptors came from a woman aged 40-75 years with stage I lung adenocarcinoma.

Concerning this clone: A junction end diverges from the germline sequence, so it may reflect a read error. The rearrangement links TRBV7-7 to TRBJ2-5; 8 nucleotides align to TRBD2. CDR1 is SSHAT and CDR2 is FNYEAQ in the germline V gene (reference sequence). The CDR3 is made up of 15 amino acids. CDR3 nucleotide sequence: TGTGCTAGCAGCTTAATCGGGACTAGCCAAGAGACCCAGTACTTC. It translates to CASSLIGTSQETQYF.

This clone was observed once. V usage is TRBV5-8 and J usage is TRBJ1-5, with D hard to call. The CDR3 runs 15 residues. Per the germline V gene, CDR1 is SGHTS and CDR2 is YDEGEE. V was cut by 3 bases and J by 2 bases, with 12 bases left in between. CDR3 in DNA: TGTGCCAGCAGCTCCCTTCGCGGGGGCAATCAGCCCCAGCATTTT. This gives the protein CASSSLRGGNQPQHF. The full variable domain, in which reference TRBV5-8 and TRBJ1-5 provide the parts outside the CDR3, is EAGVTQSPTHLIKTRGQQATLRCSPISGHTSVYWYQQALGLGLQFLLWYDEGEERNRGNFPPRFSGRQFPNYSSELNVNALELEDSALYLCASSSLRGGNQPQHFGDGTRLSIL.

The chain employs TRBV5-6 and TRBJ2-3; D uncertain. The CDR3 contains 13 residues. Deletions cut 3 bases from V and 7 bases from J, with 12 bases between. CDR1 is SGHDT, CDR2 YYEEEE, per germline. In DNA form, the CDR3 reads TGTGCCAGCAGCTGGGGAAGGGCTAATACGCAGTATTTT. Its translation is CASSWGRANTQYF.

V usage is TRBV6-1 and J usage is TRBJ2-3; 11 bases line up with TRBD2. This CDR3 contains 15 residues. Germline loops: CDR1 MNHNS, CDR2 SASEGT. The trim removed 5 bases at V and 4 bases at J, leaving 5 bases unmatched. The CDR3 DNA sequence: TGTGCCAGCAGTCCACTAGCGGGAGCGGCAGATACGCAGTATTTT. This translates into CASSPLAGAADTQYF.

CDR3 amino acids: CASSPQGTRTEAFF. The DNA of the CDR3 is TGTGCCAGCTCACCACAGGGGACGCGCACTGAAGCTTTCTTT. The chain is built from TRBV18 and TRBJ1-1, with D tentatively TRBD1 (5 bases). CDR1 is KGHSH and CDR2 is LQKENI in the germline V gene. With 1 base removed from V and 4 bases from J, the gap between germline ends came to 10 bases. The CDR3 has 14 amino acids.

The rearrangement links TRBV6-1 to TRBJ1-2; TRBD1 matches 9 bases. There are 14 residues in the CDR3. V shed 3 bases, J shed 7 bases, and the junction held 6 bases outside the gene matches. Germline V CDR1 and CDR2: MNHNS, SASEGT. The CDR3 DNA follows: TGTGCCAGCAGTGAGACGGACAGGGGAGGTGGCTACACCTTC. Translation: CASSETDRGGGYTF.

The rearrangement links TRBV19 to TRBJ1-5; no clear D gene. The CDR3 length is 15 residues. The germline CDR1 and CDR2 sequences are LNHDA and SQIVND (reference sequence). V was cut by 5 bases and J by 5 bases, with 16 bases left in between. CDR3 sequence: CASSYGTVGDQPQHF. CDR3 nucleotide sequence: TGTGCCAGTAGTTATGGAACAGTGGGCGATCAGCCCCAGCATTTT.

This clone appeared a single time. This chain connects TRBV9 to TRBJ1-6, with D possibly being TRBD1 (5 bases). Trimming cost V 0 bases and J 9 bases, with 13 bases left between them. Germline assignment: CDR1 SGDLS and CDR2 YYNGEE. The CDR3 is 15 amino acids. In nucleotides, the CDR3 is TGTGCCAGCAGCGTAGATGGGGGGGTTATTTCACCCCTCCACTTT. The encoded protein is CASSVDGGVISPLHF.

The V call is TRBV28, the J call TRBJ2-1; D gene unclear. CDR1 is MDHEN and CDR2 is SYDVKM in the germline V gene. The germline V and J ends were trimmed by 6 bases and 8 bases, with 20 bases remaining between them. This CDR3 region has 15 residues. The CDR3 bases are TGTGCCAGCAGCTTGCCCCTAGATGGTTCCGATGAGCAGTTCTTC. This encodes CASSLPLDGSDEQFF.

CDR3 DNA sequence: TGTGCCAGCAGCTTAGCCGTTAGCGGATTGGATACGCAGTATTTT. Translation gives CASSLAVSGLDTQYF. J is TRBJ2-3 and V is TRBV7-9; D may be TRBD2 (6 bases). The V end lost 0 bases, the J end lost 6 bases, and 13 bases lay between the germline ends. This CDR3 has 15 residues. Germline CDR1 is SEHNR and CDR2 is FQNEAQ (reference sequence). The full variable domain, rest sourced from reference TRBV7-9 and TRBJ2-3, is DTGVSQNPRHKITKRGQNVTFRCDPISEHNRLYWYRQTLGQGPEFLTYFQNEAQLEKSRLLSDRFSAERPKGSFSTLEIQRTEQGDSAMYLCASSLAVSGLDTQYFGPGTRLTVL.